The next 7 T cell receptor beta chains were all read from a single sample in a study of CD8 T cells in ankylosing spondylitis (TCRdb year 2017). Findings and caveats that apply to the study as a whole: A TCR beta motif of several highly homologous amino acid variants appeared characteristic of blood from ankylosing spondylitis patients.

Their specific antigens are unknown. The method was 5' RACE. This sample was sequenced with an Illumina HiSeq 2500. TCRdb's own reprocessing of the public reads used fastp at Q25 and MiXCR and kept productive beta chains. Rows with a matching CDR3 protein are joined into one entry that keeps the most common DNA and genes. For this sample the table gives over 450,000 distinct CDR3 sequences, of which more than 9.5% were detected only once. The ten largest clones represent approximately 7% of the sample. The sample taken for sequencing was blood, either unsorted or a sorted T cell fraction (not recorded which). The receptors shown here come from a male donor with ankylosing spondylitis.

This clonotype has only a few counts. The chain joins TRBV27 to TRBJ2-2; no clear D gene. The CDR3 loop spans 15 amino acids. Trimming left V 2 bases short and J 0 bases short, with 7 bases between. Germline V CDR1 and CDR2: MNHEY, SMNVEV (reference sequence). The CDR3 is CASSLRVANTGELFF. The DNA of the CDR3 is TGTGCCAGCAGTTTACGGGTTGCGAACACCGGGGAGCTGTTTTTT.

The chain links TRBV6-2 or TRBV6-3 to TRBJ1-5; possibly TRBD1 for D (5 bases). The length of the CDR3 is 15 residues. V lost 3 bases to trimming and J lost 7 bases, with 16 bases between them. Germline CDR1 and CDR2: MNHEY and SVGEGT. The CDR3 region is CASSYASRAGQPQHF. Here the CDR3 DNA reads TGTGCCAGCAGTTATGCCTCCCGGGCAGGGCAGCCCCAGCATTTT.

V usage is TRBV6-1 and J usage is TRBJ1-6, with D perhaps TRBD1 (6 bases). The CDR3 loop spans 15 amino acids. Germline values: CDR1 MNHNS, CDR2 SASEGT. Trimming left V 8 bases short and J 1 base short, with 12 bases between. CDR3: CASEDRRSYNSPLHF. CDR3 nucleotides: TGTGCCAGCGAGGACAGACGGTCCTATAATTCACCCCTCCACTTT.

The CDR3 loop reads CASSEDRGSNQPQHF. The CDR3 bases are TGCGCCAGCAGCGAGGACAGGGGCAGCAATCAGCCCCAGCATTTT. The rearrangement links TRBV5-1 to TRBJ1-5, with 9 nucleotides matching TRBD1. CDR3 length: 15 amino acids. Germline assignment: CDR1 SGHRS and CDR2 YFSETQ. With V trimmed by 4 bases and J by 1 base, 3 bases remained unmatched.

This clonotype occurred a few times. The J gene is TRBJ2-1, the V gene TRBV4-1, with 8 bases identical to TRBD1. Looked up from germline, CDR1 is MGHRA and CDR2 is YSYEKL. The length of the CDR3 is 18 residues. The J segment lost 0 bases and the V segment lost 2 bases, leaving 9 bases of the junction unmatched. In DNA, the CDR3 is TGCGCCAGCAGCCAACCGACAGGGGCCTCAAGCTCCTACAATGAGCAGTTCTTC. Its translation is CASSQPTGASSSYNEQFF.

This clonotype was seen only a few times. The CDR3 is CSARRNSAAQYF. The DNA of the CDR3 is TGCAGTGCTAGAAGGAATAGCGCAGCCCAGTACTTC. The chain links TRBV20-1 to TRBJ2-5, with D possibly being TRBD2 (5 bases). The ends were cut back, 2 bases at V and 9 bases at J, with 13 bases in the middle. The germline V gene encodes CDR1 DFQATT and CDR2 SNEGSKA (reference sequence). The CDR3 contains 12 residues.

This clonotype was seen only a few times. The genes are TRBV12-3 or TRBV12-4 and TRBJ1-2; weak D call: TRBD1 (5 bases). CDR3 length: 16 residues. The germline V and J ends were trimmed by 2 bases and 0 bases, with 13 bases remaining between them. The CDR3 region is CASSLRGGTTNYGYTF. The CDR3 bases are TGTGCCAGCAGTTTAAGGGGAGGGACTACTAACTATGGCTACACCTTC.